These 19 T cell receptor beta chains share one sample of origin, sequenced in a study of shared clonotypes between healthy human individuals. TCRdb's table, derived via immunoSEQ multiplex PCR, lists solely in-frame clones and lacks some. This table has about 980,000 clones, about 80% appearing once. Sequenced material: memory CD4+ T cells sorted from blood. Subset defined: CD45RA-negative fraction. All receptors derive from a man aged 18 to 29 in good health.

This rearrangement joins TRBV4-2 to TRBJ1-6; a possible D gene is TRBD1 (6 bases). V lost 1 base and J 2 bases, leaving 9 bases between the germline ends. This CDR3 spans 16 amino acids. Per germline, CDR1 LGHNA and CDR2 YNFKEQ. The CDR3 loop is CASSQVGGTYNSPLHF. CDR3 sequence (DNA): TGTGCCAGCAGCCAAGTAGGGGGGACCTATAATTCACCCCTCCACTTT.

The rearrangement uses TRBV28 and TRBJ2-1, with 10 bases aligning to TRBD2. The length of the CDR3 is 19 residues. V was pared by 4 bases and J by 0 bases, with 12 bases of the junction left unmatched. Germline assignment: CDR1 MDHEN and CDR2 SYDVKM. As DNA, the CDR3 is TGTGCCAGCAGTTCCAGACTAGCGGGCCTACATTACTCCTACAATGAGCAGTTCTTC. This codes for CASSSRLAGLHYSYNEQFF.

The V and J genes are TRBV30 and TRBJ2-5; 9 bases match TRBD1. The CDR3 spans 14 residues. Germline V CDR1 and CDR2: GTSNPN, SVGIG (reference sequence). With V trimmed by 2 bases and J by 5 bases, 6 bases remained unmatched. CDR3 region: CAWSPGQGEETQYF. The DNA for the CDR3 is TGTGCCTGGAGTCCGGGACAGGGTGAGGAGACCCAGTACTTC.

This clone showed up just a few times. Other DNA sequences in the same sample also yield this CDR3. This chain uses TRBV5-1 with TRBJ1-3, with 7 bases that match TRBD1. The CDR3 has 15 residues. The ends lost 5 bases at V and 0 bases at J; junction bases unmatched: 5. The germline gives CDR1 SGHRS, CDR2 YFSETQ. CDR3 DNA sequence: TGCGCCAGCAGTTTAGGGACAGCCTCTGGAAACACCATATATTTT. As protein: CASSLGTASGNTIYF.

The chain couples TRBV11-3 to TRBJ2-3; 8 bases map to TRBD2. Germline assignment: CDR1 SGHNT and CDR2 YENEEA. The length of the CDR3 is 17 residues. The V gene end was trimmed by 1 base and the J gene end by 0 bases; junction bases not matched to a gene: 6. The CDR3 coding sequence is TGTGCCAGCAGCTTAGGGGCGGGGGGTACTAGCACAGATACGCAGTATTTT. It translates to CASSLGAGGTSTDTQYF.

V gene TRBV28 combines with J gene TRBJ1-3; no firm D call. CDR3 length: 17 amino acids. The V end lost 10 bases, the J end lost 4 bases, and 26 bases lay between the germline ends. CDR1 and CDR2 (germline): MDHEN, SYDVKM. CDR3: CATGGRTGQYAGNTIYF. CDR3 nucleotides: TGTGCCACCGGAGGACGGACGGGCCAATACGCAGGAAACACCATATATTTT. The variable domain in full, completed from reference TRBV28 and TRBJ1-3, reads DVKVTQSSRYLVKRTGEKVFLECVQDMDHENMFWYRQDPGLGLRLIYFSYDVKMKEKGDIPEGYSVSREKKERFSLILESASTNQTSMYLCATGGRTGQYAGNTIYFGEGSWLTVV.

In this sample, this clone turned up once. The sample carries other DNA sequences with the same CDR3. The V call is TRBV9, the J call TRBJ2-3; D remains unclear. The CDR3 is 11 residues long. The V end was cut by 4 bases, the J end by 3 bases, with 3 bases between. In germline, CDR1 is SGDLS, CDR2 YYNGEE. The CDR3 DNA is TGTGCCAGCAGCACTACAGATACGCAGTATTTT. This sequence encodes CASSTTDTQYF.

The chain joins TRBV5-1 to TRBJ1-6, with D unclear. The V gene's germline CDR1 is SGHRS and CDR2 YFSETQ. Deletions cut 1 base from V and 7 bases from J, with 12 bases between. This CDR3 spans 15 amino acids. The CDR3 nucleotides read TGCGCCAGCAGCTTGTCGGGTGGATCCAATTCACCCCTCCACTTT. This sequence encodes CASSLSGGSNSPLHF.

J is TRBJ1-2 and V is TRBV13; D is uncertain. The CDR3 extends over 15 amino acids. The V end lost 1 base, the J end lost 3 bases, and 12 bases lay between the germline ends. Per germline, CDR1 PRHDT and CDR2 FYEKMQ (reference sequence). CDR3 in DNA: TGTGCCAGCAGCTTAGAGTTGGGGTCCGACTATGGCTACACCTTC. This gives the protein CASSLELGSDYGYTF. Filled out from reference TRBV13 and TRBJ1-2, the complete variable domain reads AAGVIQSPRHLIKEKRETATLKCYPIPRHDTVYWYQQGPGQDPQFLISFYEKMQSDKGSIPDRFSAQQFSDYHSELNMSSLELGDSALYFCASSLELGSDYGYTFGSGTRLTVV.

J is TRBJ1-1 and V is TRBV7-3; TRBD1 matches 7 bases. J gave up 4 bases and V 5 bases, and 7 bases lay outside the gene matches. CDR3 size: 14 residues. Germline values: CDR1 SGHTA, CDR2 FQGTGA. The CDR3, as DNA: TGTGCCAGCAGCCTTTCGACAGGGAGCACTGAAGCTTTCTTT. Translation: CASSLSTGSTEAFF.

This clone has just a few counts. V gene TRBV14 combines with J gene TRBJ2-2, with 10 bases aligning to TRBD1. The length of the CDR3 is 16 residues. Trimming took 4 bases from V and 3 from J; bases not matched to a gene: 5. In germline, CDR1 is SGHDN, CDR2 FVKESK. This chain's CDR3 is CASSPTGGADTGELFF. Written as DNA, the CDR3 is TGTGCCAGCAGCCCGACAGGGGGCGCGGACACCGGGGAGCTGTTTTTT.

The chain recombines TRBV12-5 with TRBJ2-5; 7 nucleotides match TRBD2. Germline lookup yields CDR1 LGHNT and CDR2 FRNRAP. After removal of 2 bases from V and 2 bases from J, the junction contained 11 bases not matched to a gene. The CDR3 contains 17 residues. This chain's CDR3 is CASGLPRGSGAQETQYF. The CDR3 DNA follows: TGTGCTAGTGGTTTGCCACGCGGGAGTGGGGCACAAGAGACCCAGTACTTC.

The genes are TRBV6-1 and TRBJ2-7; unclear D gene. The germline gives CDR1 MNHNS, CDR2 SASEGT. Trimming left V 6 bases short and J 4 bases short, with 7 bases between. CDR3 size: 11 residues. The CDR3 region is CASRENYEQYF. CDR3 DNA sequence: TGTGCCAGCAGGGAGAATTACGAGCAGTACTTC.

In the case of this clone: Other DNA sequences in this specimen translate into the identical CDR3. The rearrangement uses TRBV9 and TRBJ2-7; D unresolved. V dropped 0 bases and J dropped 6 bases, with 13 bases sitting between them. CDR1 and CDR2 (germline): SGDLS, YYNGEE. The CDR3 totals 14 residues. The DNA for the CDR3 is TGTGCCAGCAGCGTAGGGGTTGGGCTAGGCGAGCAGTACTTC. This translates into CASSVGVGLGEQYF.

This chain links TRBV30 with TRBJ2-7, with 11 bases aligning to TRBD1. Germline V gene sequence: CDR1 GTSNPN, CDR2 SVGIG (reference sequence). The CDR3 covers 14 residues. Trimming took 3 bases from V and 6 from J; bases not matched to a gene: 7. The CDR3 sequence: CAWRNPGQGVEQYF. CDR3 DNA sequence: TGTGCCTGGAGGAATCCGGGACAGGGGGTCGAGCAGTACTTC.

The chain links TRBV7-9 to TRBJ2-2; the D is unclear. Germline V lookup: CDR1 SEHNR, CDR2 FQNEAQ (reference sequence). This CDR3 spans 14 amino acids. The V end lost 5 bases, the J end lost 3 bases, and 10 bases lay between the germline ends. CDR3 amino acids: CASSTIKYTGELFF. The CDR3 nucleotides read TGTGCCAGCAGCACCATCAAGTACACCGGGGAGCTGTTTTTT.

The rearrangement joins TRBV6-1 to TRBJ2-7, with 8 bases fitting TRBD1. Germline V gives CDR1 MNHNS, CDR2 SASEGT. The CDR3 spans 15 residues. V lost 6 bases and J lost 2; bases outside the gene matches: 9. CDR3: CASSGGQGRAYEQYF. The CDR3 nucleotides are TGTGCCAGCAGCGGTGGACAGGGAAGGGCCTACGAGCAGTACTTC.

The chain combines TRBV7-9 with TRBJ1-2; 7 nucleotides line up with TRBD1. CDR1 SEHNR and CDR2 FQNEAQ come from the germline V gene (reference sequence). After removal of 6 bases from V and 0 bases from J, the junction contained 4 bases not matched to a gene. The length of the CDR3 is 14 residues. The DNA of the CDR3 is TGTGCCAGCAGGATGGGACAGTCTAACTATGGCTACACCTTC. Translated: CASRMGQSNYGYTF.

This clone turned up a few times. The chain couples TRBV2 to TRBJ2-7; D might be TRBD2 (5 bases). The CDR3 consists of 13 residues. Germline V CDR1 and CDR2: SNHLY, FYNNEI. Trimming left V 8 bases short and J 6 bases short, with 17 bases between. The CDR3, as DNA: TGTGCCAGCGAGTCTAGCTTTGTTCTCGAGCAGTACTTC. Translating it yields CASESSFVLEQYF.